This record looks at one T cell receptor (beta chain) sequence and its context. Its specificity is not known. The sample comes from a study of blood T cells in healthy people across ages. Study results and caveats: Percentage of naive T cells showed a strong correlation with TCR beta diversity.

V gave up 0 bases and J gave up 8 bases, with 16 bases separating them. The CDR3 is 14 residues long. Germline V gene data show CDR1 as SQVTM and CDR2 as ANQGSEA. Next came a second PCR, run for about 7 to 12 cycles, which used a sample-barcoded 5' primer along with a J-beta primer mix. Each of the cDNA molecules was tagged by a template-switch adaptor with 12 random nucleotides. TCRdb fed the 5' RACE reads into MiXCR, producing one record per CDR3 protein. The table records about 1.8 million distinct CDR3 sequences, just under 50% of them present only once. The amount of total RNA extracted per sample was at least 5.5 micrograms.

The receptor was derived from a woman in her 40s in good health. Sequencing was carried out using blood. The V and J genes are TRBV29-1 and TRBJ1-2; tentative D call: TRBD1 (5 bases). The CDR3 loop is CSVEDRRRGAGYTF. The CDR3, as DNA: TGCAGCGTTGAAGATCGAAGGAGGGGCGCGGGCTACACCTTC.